This T cell receptor (beta chain) was identified in a study of cytomegalovirus exposure and HLA in healthy donors listed by TCRdb under 2017. The study in broad terms: An earlier analysis of roughly 500 of the donors reported 276 Gb of sequence data and about 120 million unique TCR beta sequences obtained from approximately 180 million T cells. Donor age, sex, ethnicity and CMV serostatus were compiled alongside the repertoire data. An earlier analysis of some 500 of the donors applied high-throughput TCR beta sequencing to assess whether each TCR beta V gene segment acted as functional or pseudogenic. Using immunosequencing, the study profiled T cell repertoires from 500 to 800 subjects and related those repertoires to cytomegalovirus serostatus. To predict cytomegalovirus infection status, the study combined high-throughput TCR immunosequencing, statistical association of individual TCRs with disease status, and machine learning. A later analysis re-analyzed previously published TCR beta repertoires from 650 to 800 donors and added high-resolution HLA genotyping to study TCR occurrence patterns. A later genetic analysis took genome-wide SNP genotypes for about 65% of the roughly 670 donors and used that subset as a discovery cohort. A separate validation cohort of roughly 130 different subjects was used in addition to the roughly 620-subject first cohort. The number of donors typed differed by locus, with roughly 620-630 for A, B, C, DRB1 and DQB1, roughly 550 for DQA1, over 600 for DPA1, and 450 to 480 for DPB1. Class I and class II HLA loci were covered by the typing at four-digit resolution. Among a few hundred genotyped donors of the cohort, an average of around 240,000 unique TCR beta nucleotide sequences were sequenced per donor, roughly 18% of them non-productive. About 5 DR-DQ haplotypes were handled as single units for association and clustering, since linkage in the cohort was strong. All discovery cohort repertoires had been generated using a single sequencing platform. Of the 300 to 400 genotyped donors, approximately 82% fell in the genetic ancestry cluster associated with self-reported Caucasian donors. The aim of the study was to test whether cataloging public T cell receptors could identify signatures of past pathogen exposure. Rather than drawing on any new phenotypic data, the later analysis identified candidate immune exposures from TCR beta sequences and the way those sequences occurred across donors. An early release that covered roughly 600 HLA-typed donors contained approximately 300 gigabases of sequencing data and 75 million to 100 million unique TCR sequences.

Library method: the immunoSEQ multiplex PCR assay. For the multiplex PCR, a mixture combining 60 forward primers for TCR Vbeta segments and 13 reverse primers for TCR Jbeta segments was used. A multiplex PCR assay on genomic DNA amplified the CDR3 region of rearranged TCR beta genes. The Illumina HiSeq System was used to sequence the amplified TCR beta libraries as 87-base-pair reads. The study's own analysis went as follows. A later analysis tallied roughly 76 million unique TCR beta chains across the 640 or so repertoires, and about 10 million of those chains were shared by two or more donors. Raw reads were error-corrected and collapsed into unique sequences by a nearest-neighbor algorithm in which closely related sequences were merged to remove PCR and sequencing errors. Alignment of CDR3 sequences to IMGT reference sequences was used to assign V, D and J gene segments. For a sequence to be retained, a match of at least six nucleotides was required to both a V gene segment and a J gene segment. Rearrangements were classified as productive when the CDR3 lacked stop codons and remained in frame with V and J, and all other rearrangements were classified as non-productive. Following IMGT convention, CDR3 was defined as the stretch from the second conserved V-encoded cysteine to the conserved J-encoded phenylalanine. Sequences without an unambiguous match to a single V gene segment were excluded from the earlier analysis of almost 600 of the donors. In an earlier analysis of approximately 550 of the donors, V segments were called functional above 56.7% productive rearrangements and were called segregating when the between-donor standard deviation exceeded 5%. A statistical classification framework was built to diagnose cytomegalovirus status from the catalog of TCR beta chain sequences. V and J gene assignment, in a later analysis, came from comparing TCR nucleotide sequences with IMGT/GENE-DB human TR gene sequences. A later analysis assigned CDR3 sequences and most-parsimonious VDJ recombination scenarios with the TCRdist pipeline. In a later analysis, every TCR beta chain was defined by the combination of its CDR3 amino acid sequence and its V-gene family, and reads without a unique V-gene family were dropped. To address suspected cross-contamination and a sequencing artifact, a later analysis removed 450 to 700 highly shared, low-generation-probability nucleotide sequences. A later analysis calculated a clonal expansion index for each public chain from normalized within-repertoire ranks of inferred template counts. In a later analysis, generation probabilities were computed using a VDJ recombination model fitted to out-of-frame rearrangements, and the results were checked against IGoR. A later analysis scored TCR-TCR, TCR-HLA and TCR-CMV co-occurrence with hypergeometric tests, applying a repertoire-size bias correction to TCR pairs. In a later analysis, false discovery rates were estimated by permuting HLA or CMV assignments 20 times. In a later analysis, co-occurring TCRs were grouped with DBSCAN, and TCRdist sequence similarity was added when clustering was performed within HLA-allele-positive subsets. Co-occurrence clustering excluded repertoires with fewer than 30,000 or more than 120,000 public chains, plus five with anomalous nucleotide sharing. The immuneACCESS repertoire file appears here via TCRdb, limited to in-frame rearrangements. These files lack a portion of the clones; in checked studies, under half of the deficit traces to unresolved V genes, and the cause of the others is not known. V and J calls and clone size are as listed in that table; D and trimming were resolved from the DNA. This sample comprises tens of thousands of clones, 80% of them detected only once. Jointly, the top ten make up about 7.8% of the sample.

Study-wide conclusions, independent of this receptor: At a false discovery rate of 0.05, a later analysis linked 16,000 or so TCR beta sequences to specific HLA alleles. In both the original and validation cohorts, the classifier was reported to diagnose cytomegalovirus status with high specificity and sensitivity. Most TCR sequences were seen in very few donors, while some public TCRs were found in many individuals. In a later analysis, several top co-occurrence clusters were reported to appear linked to parvovirus B19, influenza, CMV and Epstein-Barr virus. An association between a missense DCLRE1C variant and V-gene and J-gene trimming of TCR beta chains was found in a later genetic analysis and replicated in an independent cohort. Linkage disequilibrium might explain the correlated functional status among segregating V segments, but an unknown experimental factor could not be ruled out. In a later analysis, the rate of TCR association differed among HLA loci, with DRB1 alleles having the most associated TCRs and HLA-C alleles having the fewest. A further reported finding was that TCR beta sequences accurately predicted the HLA-A and HLA-B alleles for most subjects in the first cohort. Strong co-occurrence of HLA alleles, especially DR and DQ, made assigning TCR associations to individual alleles difficult. A later analysis found that HLA-associated TCR beta chains were more clonally expanded and had lower generation probabilities than equally common non-associated chains. HLA typing was unavailable for some donors at each locus, so association tests used only the typed subset. Some IMGT-functional V segments, including TRBV6-2 and TRBV6-3, could not be told apart with the 87-base-pair reads, so those segments were excluded. A few of the identified cytomegalovirus-associated TCR beta chains were confirmed in vitro to be specific for cytomegalovirus antigens. A cluster of highly shared sequence variants was judged likely to represent a technical artifact of the sequencing pipeline. In an earlier analysis of about 600 of the donors, most TCR beta V segments appeared in productive rearrangements about 90% or about 30% of the time, broadly matching IMGT annotations. In a later genetic analysis, fewer N-insertions in productive TCRs were reported among donors in an Asian-associated ancestry cluster than the roughly 670-donor mean. Sequencing depth was assumed to be roughly uniform across donors in the presence/absence analyses, though that assumption may not hold. The study gave a list of 150 to 200 TCR beta chains associated with cytomegalovirus. A later analysis found that most CMV-associated TCR beta chains appeared HLA-restricted, with HLA associations seemingly driven largely by CMV exposure. The earlier analysis of fewer than 750 of the donors excluded 15 to 20 rarely observed V segments, including chromosome 9 orphons, because counts were too low. According to the authors, the approach could potentially be generalized to other disease states and immunological phenotypes. The only immune exposure information available for the cohort was CMV serostatus. Only TCR beta chains were sequenced in this cohort, and the absence of alpha or paired-chain data limited detectable features.

Deletion took 3 bases off V and 2 bases off J, with a span of 12 bases between the germline ends. Reading the germline V gene gives CDR1 SGHRS and CDR2 YFSETQ. The CDR3 holds 14 amino acids from the cysteine to the phenylalanine. Only the CDR3 region is kept as DNA, spanning 42 bases read in frame from base 1. The cohort consisted of 666 healthy bone marrow donors. At the time of sampling, every cohort member was nominally healthy, though immune exposures that went unrecorded were likely present. The donor tested CMV seropositive, placing the donor among the approximately 310 seropositive members of the cohort. A peripheral blood sample was provided by each donor, and peripheral blood mononuclear cells were used for TCR beta sequencing. Genomic DNA was extracted from the blood cell samples with the Qiagen DNeasy Blood Extraction Kit. Details on this clone: Its binding antigen is unknown. No quality values exist for individual bases; no much larger clone is one base distant.

Sequenced sample: PBMCs. Here the chain combines TRBV5-1 and TRBJ2-7; no D gene is confidently identified. This clonotype originated in a man aged 25-45 years in good health and CMV-seropositive. The DNA sequence reads TGCGCCAGCAGCTCAGGATTCCCCCCCTACGAGCAGTACTTC. Its amino acids are CASSSGFPPYEQYF.